The clone carrying this T cell receptor (beta chain) has just one count. CDR1 SGHTA and CDR2 FQGTGA come from the germline V gene. The junction had 9 bases not matched to a gene; V was cut back by 6 bases and J by 2 bases. The CDR3 is made up of 16 amino acids. The data stem from a study of blood T cell repertoires in COVID-19. About the study: Some COVID-19 samples were acute and others convalescent; all came from the United States, Italy and Spain. Nucleic acid was either cDNA or gDNA, and it came from T cells, B-cell-depleted T cells, or PBMCs.

In the original analysis: Reference gene primer amplification gave estimated nucleated cell counts. Measured with immunoSEQ multiplex PCR; TCRdb has only the in-frame clones, and not every one. V, J and clone size derive from that table, while D and trimming were established from the DNA sequence. The repertoire holds about 210,000 clones, with around 83% as singletons. The sequence was obtained from a woman of 80 years or more with acute or convalescent COVID-19. This chain joins TRBV7-3 and TRBJ2-2; 7 bases agree with TRBD1. Material: peripheral blood. CDR3 coding DNA: TGTGCCAGCAGATCCGAAGGGGGCGCAAACACCGGGGAGCTGTTTTTT. Translating it yields CASRSEGGANTGELFF. The full variable domain, rest sourced from reference TRBV7-3 and TRBJ2-2, is GAGVSQTPSNKVTEKGKYVELRCDPISGHTALYWYRQSLGQGPEFLIYFQGTGAADDSGLPNDRFFAVRPEGSVSTLKIQRTERGDSAVYLCASRSEGGANTGELFFGEGSRLTVL.